This passage covers 21 T cell receptor beta chains from one sample sequenced in a study of radiotherapy plus CTLA-4 blockade in lung cancer. Some clones are missing from TCRdb's copy, which holds only in-frame ones; the method was immunoSEQ multiplex PCR. The table records about 48,000 clones, about 88% of them present only once. The sample consisted of peripheral blood, taken from a patient treated with radiotherapy plus ipilimumab. Receptors originate from a human donor with non-small cell lung cancer that progressed on radiotherapy plus ipilimumab. Some clones in this sample may be carry-over from other donors' samples.

V usage is TRBV29-1 and J usage is TRBJ1-2, with 8 positions matching TRBD1. V was clipped by 5 bases and J by 4 bases; unmatched bases: 12. The CDR3 spans 15 residues. CDR1 and CDR2 (germline): SQVTM, ANQGSEA. The DNA of the CDR3 is TGCAGCGTTTGCATGACAGGGGATGTGAGCTATGGCTACACCTTC. Encoded protein: CSVCMTGDVSYGYTF.

The V gene is TRBV5-8, the J gene TRBJ1-3; the D gene is possibly TRBD1 (5 bases). V was clipped by 4 bases and J by 9 bases, with 17 bases between them. Germline V CDR1 and CDR2: SGHTS, YDEGEE. This CDR3 contains 14 residues. CDR3 coding DNA: TGTGCCAGCAGCCGGGACTGGCCTGTTGTCACCATATATTTT. It specifies CASSRDWPVVTIYF.

The count of this clone is one. The rearrangement uses TRBV5-1 and TRBJ1-2, with D hard to call. The CDR3 has 14 amino acids. From germline, CDR1 is SGHRS and CDR2 YFSETQ. Trimming removed 4 bases at V and 5 bases at J, with 15 bases between. The CDR3 is CASSPTLESYGYTF. The CDR3, as DNA: TGCGCCAGCAGCCCCACTCTAGAATCGTATGGCTACACCTTC.

The gene calls are TRBV30 and TRBJ1-2; a possible D gene is TRBD1 (6 bases). Germline loops: CDR1 GTSNPN, CDR2 SVGIG (reference sequence). The CDR3 consists of 13 residues. V lost 0 bases and J 2 bases, leaving 7 bases between the germline ends. For the CDR3, the DNA is TGTGCCTGGAGTGTAGGACAGAACTATGGCTACACCTTC. Its translation is CAWSVGQNYGYTF.

The gene calls are TRBV27 and TRBJ2-7, with 7 bases lining up with TRBD1. The CDR3 contains 14 residues. Per the germline V gene, CDR1 is MNHEY and CDR2 is SMNVEV (reference sequence). V shed 6 bases and J 3 bases; nucleotides not matched to a gene: 8. CDR3 residues: CASRSGTDLYEQYF. CDR3 bases: TGTGCCAGCAGATCCGGGACAGACCTCTACGAGCAGTACTTC.

The rearrangement links TRBV15 to TRBJ2-3, with D possibly matching TRBD1 (6 bases). CDR3 size: 17 residues. Trimming took 5 bases from V and 0 from J, leaving 18 bases between them. CDR1 is LNHNV, CDR2 YYDKDF, per germline (reference sequence). As DNA, the CDR3 is TGTGCCACCAGCCCCGGGACAAACGCTCGTAGCACAGATACGCAGTATTTT. Amino acids: CATSPGTNARSTDTQYF.

DNA for the CDR3: TGTGCCAGCAGCGTAGGCAGGTGGAACACTGAAGCTTTCTTT. Protein sequence: CASSVGRWNTEAFF. The chain carries TRBV9 and TRBJ1-1; unclear D gene. The germline V gene encodes CDR1 SGDLS and CDR2 YYNGEE. This CDR3 spans 14 amino acids. Trimming removed 0 bases at V and 1 base at J, with 7 bases between.

DNA for the CDR3: TGCGCCAGCAGCCAAGATCGGTCAGGGTCTGGAAACACCATATATTTT. Residues: CASSQDRSGSGNTIYF. This chain links TRBV4-3 with TRBJ1-3; possible D gene TRBD1, 5 bases. Germline CDR1 is LGHNA and CDR2 is YSLEER. V was clipped by 0 bases and J by 1 base, with 10 bases between them. There are 16 residues in the CDR3.

This clone has a single count. The V gene is TRBV7-3, the J gene TRBJ1-6; D is unresolved. Trimming removed 5 bases at V and 7 bases at J, with 15 bases between. The CDR3 runs to 15 residues. The germline V gene encodes CDR1 SGHTA and CDR2 FQGTGA. CDR3 nucleotides: TGTGCCAGCAGCCTCGAGAGGCCGGGAAATTCACCCCTCCACTTT. Protein product: CASSLERPGNSPLHF. Filled out from reference TRBV7-3 and TRBJ1-6, the complete variable domain reads GAGVSQTPSNKVTEKGKYVELRCDPISGHTALYWYRQSLGQGPEFLIYFQGTGAADDSGLPNDRFFAVRPEGSVSTLKIQRTERGDSAVYLCASSLERPGNSPLHFGNGTRLTVT.

This clone turned up a few times. J is TRBJ2-7 and V is TRBV18; 10 nucleotides agree with TRBD1. V lost 3 bases and J lost 3; bases outside the gene matches: 8. Germline V gives CDR1 KGHSH, CDR2 LQKENI. The CDR3 covers 16 residues. CDR3 in DNA: TGTGCCAGCTCACCCTCCGGGACAGGGGCCATCTACGAGCAGTACTTC. It encodes CASSPSGTGAIYEQYF.

This chain uses TRBV5-1 with TRBJ2-3, with a weak D call TRBD2 (6 bases). Germline V gives CDR1 SGHRS, CDR2 YFSETQ. The CDR3 contains 14 residues. The V end was cut by 3 bases, the J end by 6 bases, with 14 bases between. CDR3 nucleotides: TGCGCCAGCAGCTCCGTTGGGGGGATCGATACGCAGTATTTT. It yields the protein CASSSVGGIDTQYF.

CDR3 protein: CSGGSTYEQYF. In nucleotides, the CDR3 is TGCAGTGGCGGCAGCACCTACGAGCAGTACTTC. The chain combines TRBV20-1 with TRBJ2-7; D is uncertain. V was clipped by 7 bases and J by 2 bases, with 9 bases between them. In germline, CDR1 is DFQATT, CDR2 SNEGSKA (reference sequence). The CDR3 is made up of 11 amino acids.

Comments on this clone: Other DNA sequences from this sample encode an identical CDR3 as well. The gene calls are TRBV7-3 and TRBJ2-3; 10 bases fit TRBD2. V trimming: 6 bases; J trimming: 1 base; junction bases outside the gene matches: 1. The CDR3 extends over 14 amino acids. Germline V gene sequence: CDR1 SGHTA, CDR2 FQGTGA. CDR3 region: CASSLAGGTDTQYF. In DNA, the CDR3 is TGTGCCAGCAGTCTAGCGGGGGGCACAGATACGCAGTATTTT.

The chain combines TRBV6-1 with TRBJ2-7, with a possible D match to TRBD1 (5 bases). This CDR3 comprises 14 residues. In germline, CDR1 is MNHNS, CDR2 SASEGT. Trimming took 3 bases from V and 0 from J, leaving 9 bases between them. In nucleotides, the CDR3 is TGTGCCAGCAGTGACCAGGGCACCTCCTACGAGCAGTACTTC. Translated: CASSDQGTSYEQYF.

V is TRBV15 and J is TRBJ1-4; D gene uncertain. The CDR3 runs 14 residues. V lost 1 base to trimming and J lost 8 bases, with 11 bases between them. Germline assignment: CDR1 LNHNV and CDR2 YYDKDF (reference sequence). The CDR3 here is CATSRGLTIEKLFF. The CDR3 coding sequence is TGTGCCACCAGCAGAGGGCTAACTATCGAAAAACTGTTTTTT.

The V call is TRBV27, the J call TRBJ2-1; 8 nucleotides align to TRBD2. The V gene's germline CDR1 is MNHEY and CDR2 SMNVEV (reference sequence). With 6 bases clipped from V and 14 bases from J, the junction kept 12 bases outside the gene matches. This CDR3 comprises 13 residues. CDR3 coding DNA: TGTGCCAGCAGCCTCAGGGCGGGGGGACGGGAGTTCTTC. Translated, it gives CASSLRAGGREFF.

V and J are TRBV2 and TRBJ2-3; 10 positions agree with TRBD2. CDR3 length: 15 residues. The germline V gene encodes CDR1 SNHLY and CDR2 FYNNEI. Losses at the gene ends were 1 base for V and 4 bases for J; bases not matched to a gene: 2. The CDR3: CASSEGTSGADTQYF. CDR3 DNA: TGTGCCAGCAGTGAAGGGACTAGCGGCGCAGATACGCAGTATTTT.

The J gene is TRBJ1-1, the V gene TRBV18; 7 bases map to TRBD1. V trimming: 0 bases; J trimming: 1 base; junction bases outside the gene matches: 2. Germline V gene data show CDR1 as KGHSH and CDR2 as LQKENI. This CDR3 has 15 residues. The chain's CDR3 is CASSPPTGWNTEAFF. In nucleotides, the CDR3 is TGTGCCAGCTCACCACCGACAGGGTGGAACACTGAAGCTTTCTTT.

The chain has TRBV5-4 and TRBJ1-4; D might be TRBD1 (5 bases). The CDR3 runs to 15 residues. Germline CDR1 and CDR2: SGHNT and YYREEE (reference sequence). Trimming removed 4 bases at V and 3 bases at J, with 13 bases between. The CDR3: CASSASGTANEKLFF. The CDR3 nucleotides are TGTGCCAGCAGCGCCTCCGGGACTGCTAATGAAAAACTGTTTTTT. The complete variable domain, with remaining parts taken from reference TRBV5-4 and TRBJ1-4, reads ETGVTQSPTHLIKTRGQQVTLRCSSQSGHNTVSWYQQALGQGPQFIFQYYREEENGRGNFPPRFSGLQFPNYSSELNVNALELDDSALYLCASSASGTANEKLFFGSGTQLSVL.

In this sample, this clone turned up a few times. The V gene is TRBV6-5, the J gene TRBJ2-7; 8 nucleotides line up with TRBD1. This CDR3 contains 15 residues. With 6 bases clipped from V and 2 bases from J, the junction kept 9 bases outside the gene matches. Germline values: CDR1 MNHEY, CDR2 SVGAGI. CDR3: CASSQPGGAPYEQYF. In nucleotides, the CDR3 is TGTGCCAGCAGCCAGCCAGGGGGCGCGCCCTACGAGCAGTACTTC.

The rearrangement links TRBV5-1 to TRBJ2-1; 12 bases align to TRBD2. V trimming: 0 bases; J trimming: 10 bases; junction bases outside the gene matches: 5. CDR3 length: 15 amino acids. Germline CDR1 SGHRS, CDR2 YFSETQ. CDR3 sequence: CASSLGLAGVSEQFF. Here the CDR3 DNA reads TGCGCCAGCAGCTTGGGACTAGCGGGGGTATCGGAGCAGTTCTTC.